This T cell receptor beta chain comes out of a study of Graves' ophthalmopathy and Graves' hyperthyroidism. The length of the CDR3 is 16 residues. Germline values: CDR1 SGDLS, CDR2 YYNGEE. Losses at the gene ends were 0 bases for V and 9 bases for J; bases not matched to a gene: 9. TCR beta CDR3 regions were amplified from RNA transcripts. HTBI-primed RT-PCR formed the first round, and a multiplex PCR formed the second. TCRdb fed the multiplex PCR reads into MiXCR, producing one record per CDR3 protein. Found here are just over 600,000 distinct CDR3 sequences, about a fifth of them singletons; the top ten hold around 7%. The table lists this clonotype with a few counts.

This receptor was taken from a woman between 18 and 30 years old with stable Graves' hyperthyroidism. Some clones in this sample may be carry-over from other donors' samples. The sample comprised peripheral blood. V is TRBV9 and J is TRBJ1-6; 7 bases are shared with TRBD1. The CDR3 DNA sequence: TGTGCCAGCAGCGTAGCTCCAACAGGGGCTGGTTCACCCCTCCACTTT. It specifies CASSVAPTGAGSPLHF.